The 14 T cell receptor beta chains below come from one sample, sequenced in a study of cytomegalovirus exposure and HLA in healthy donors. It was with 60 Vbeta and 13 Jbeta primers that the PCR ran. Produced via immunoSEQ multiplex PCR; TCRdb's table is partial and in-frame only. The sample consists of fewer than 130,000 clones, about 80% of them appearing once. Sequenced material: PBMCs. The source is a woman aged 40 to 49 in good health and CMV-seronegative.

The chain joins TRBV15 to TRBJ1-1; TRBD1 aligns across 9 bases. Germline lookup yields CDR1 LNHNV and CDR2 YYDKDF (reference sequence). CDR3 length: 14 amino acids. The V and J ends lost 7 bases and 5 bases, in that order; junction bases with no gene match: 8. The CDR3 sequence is CATIRSGTGTEAFF. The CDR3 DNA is TGTGCCACCATCAGGTCGGGGACAGGGACTGAAGCTTTCTTT.

In DNA form, the CDR3 reads TGTGCCAGCAGCTTGGGGGGTGGGACAGTCAACACTGAAGCTTTCTTT. Amino acid sequence: CASSLGGGTVNTEAFF. The gene calls are TRBV5-4 and TRBJ1-1; TRBD1 matches at 7 bases. V trimming: 0 bases; J trimming: 2 bases; junction bases outside the gene matches: 7. Germline V gene lookup returns CDR1 SGHNT and CDR2 YYREEE (reference sequence). CDR3 length equals 16 residues.

CDR3 loop: CASSPGQGRTTNEKLFF. The CDR3 coding sequence is TGTGCCAGCAGCCCCGGACAGGGGCGTACAACTAATGAAAAACTGTTTTTT. The V and J genes are TRBV5-4 and TRBJ1-4; 9 bases map to TRBD1. There are 17 residues in the CDR3. The germline gives CDR1 SGHNT, CDR2 YYREEE (reference sequence). J gave up 0 bases and V 4 bases, and 7 bases lay outside the gene matches.

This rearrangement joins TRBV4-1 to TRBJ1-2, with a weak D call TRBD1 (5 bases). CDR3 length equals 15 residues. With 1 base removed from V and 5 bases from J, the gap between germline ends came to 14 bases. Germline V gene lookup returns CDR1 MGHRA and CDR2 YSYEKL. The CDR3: CASSQAYQGGYGYTF. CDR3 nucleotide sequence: TGCGCCAGCAGCCAAGCGTATCAGGGAGGGTATGGCTACACCTTC.

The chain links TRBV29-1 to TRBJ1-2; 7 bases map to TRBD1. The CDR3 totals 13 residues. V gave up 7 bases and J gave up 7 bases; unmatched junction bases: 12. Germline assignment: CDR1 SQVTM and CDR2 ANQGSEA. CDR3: CSGEVFAGGGYTF. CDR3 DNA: TGCAGCGGAGAGGTATTCGCAGGGGGTGGCTACACCTTC.

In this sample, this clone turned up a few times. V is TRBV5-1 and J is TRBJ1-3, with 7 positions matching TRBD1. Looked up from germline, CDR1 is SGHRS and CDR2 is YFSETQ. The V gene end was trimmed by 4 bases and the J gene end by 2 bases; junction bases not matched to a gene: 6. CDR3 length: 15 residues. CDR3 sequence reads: CASSKDRDPGNTIYF. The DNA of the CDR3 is TGCGCCAGCAGCAAAGACAGGGACCCTGGAAACACCATATATTTT.

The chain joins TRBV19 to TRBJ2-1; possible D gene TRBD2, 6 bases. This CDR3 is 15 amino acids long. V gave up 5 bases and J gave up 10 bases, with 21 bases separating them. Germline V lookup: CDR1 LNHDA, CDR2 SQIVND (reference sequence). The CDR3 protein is CASSFGLFPGEEQFF. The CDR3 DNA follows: TGTGCCAGTAGTTTTGGACTATTTCCCGGCGAGGAGCAGTTCTTC.

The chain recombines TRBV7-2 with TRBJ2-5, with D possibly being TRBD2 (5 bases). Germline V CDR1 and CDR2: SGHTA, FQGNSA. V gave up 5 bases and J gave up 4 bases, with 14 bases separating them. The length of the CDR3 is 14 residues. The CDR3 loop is CASSRRGGGETQYF. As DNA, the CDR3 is TGTGCCAGCAGCCGAAGAGGTGGAGGAGAGACCCAGTACTTC.

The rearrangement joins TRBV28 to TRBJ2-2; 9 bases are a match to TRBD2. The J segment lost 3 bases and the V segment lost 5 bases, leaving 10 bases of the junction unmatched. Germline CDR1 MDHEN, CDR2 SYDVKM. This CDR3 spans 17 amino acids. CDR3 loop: CASSLGRGLADTGELFF. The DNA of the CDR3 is TGTGCCAGCAGTCTTGGGAGGGGACTAGCAGACACCGGGGAGCTGTTTTTT.

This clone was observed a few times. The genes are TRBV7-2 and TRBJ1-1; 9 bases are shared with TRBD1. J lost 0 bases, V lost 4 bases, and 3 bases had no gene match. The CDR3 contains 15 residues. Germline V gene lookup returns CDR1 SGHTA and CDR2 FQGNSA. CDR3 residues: CASSWDRALNTEAFF. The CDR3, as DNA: TGTGCCAGCAGCTGGGACAGGGCTCTGAACACTGAAGCTTTCTTT. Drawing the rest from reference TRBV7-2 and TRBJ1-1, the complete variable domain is GAGVSQSPSNKVTEKGKDVELRCDPISGHTALYWYRQSLGQGLEFLIYFQGNSAPDKSGLPSDRFSAERTGGSVSTLTIQRTQQEDSAVYLCASSWDRALNTEAFFGQGTRLTVV.

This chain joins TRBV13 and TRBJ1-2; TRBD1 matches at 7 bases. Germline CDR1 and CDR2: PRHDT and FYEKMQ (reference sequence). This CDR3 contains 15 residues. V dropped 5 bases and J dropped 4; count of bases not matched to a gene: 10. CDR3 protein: CASSKSQGGGYGYTF. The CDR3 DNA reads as TGTGCCAGCAGCAAAAGCCAGGGGGGAGGCTATGGCTACACCTTC.

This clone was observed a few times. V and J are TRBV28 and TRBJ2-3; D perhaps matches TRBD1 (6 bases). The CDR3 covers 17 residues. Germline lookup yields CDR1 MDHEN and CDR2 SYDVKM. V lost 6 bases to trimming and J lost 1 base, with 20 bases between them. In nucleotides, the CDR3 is TGTGCCAGCAGACTCCTGGGGGCTACCCAGGGCACAGATACGCAGTATTTT. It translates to CASRLLGATQGTDTQYF.

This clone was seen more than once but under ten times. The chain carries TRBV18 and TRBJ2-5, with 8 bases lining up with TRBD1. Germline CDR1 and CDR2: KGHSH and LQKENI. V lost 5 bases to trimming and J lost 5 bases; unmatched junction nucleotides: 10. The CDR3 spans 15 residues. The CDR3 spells CASSYGQGKSETQYF. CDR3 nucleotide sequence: TGTGCCAGCTCATACGGACAGGGTAAATCGGAGACCCAGTACTTC.

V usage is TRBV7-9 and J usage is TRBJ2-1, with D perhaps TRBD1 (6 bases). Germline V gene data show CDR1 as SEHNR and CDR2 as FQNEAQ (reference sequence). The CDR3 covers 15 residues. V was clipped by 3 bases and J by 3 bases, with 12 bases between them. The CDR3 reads CASSFGQILYNEQFF. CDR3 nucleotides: TGTGCCAGCAGCTTCGGACAGATTCTCTACAATGAGCAGTTCTTC.